The 27 T cell receptor beta chains reported below all come from one sample, sequenced in a study of cytomegalovirus exposure and HLA in healthy donors. PCR amplification relied on 60 Vbeta primers (plus 13 Jbeta primers). Here immunoSEQ multiplex PCR was the method, and the copy in TCRdb shows in-frame clones only, minus some. This sample yields some 190,000 clones, of which 82% are seen a single time; more than 1.5% belongs to the top ten. Sequencing used PBMCs. The receptors derive from a man between 35 and 55 years old in good health and CMV-seronegative.

The chain joins TRBV19 to TRBJ2-3; 7 bases are a match to TRBD1. CDR1 is LNHDA and CDR2 is SQIVND in the germline V gene (reference sequence). Germline trimming cut 5 bases from V and 4 bases from J; bases unmatched to any gene: 6. This CDR3 spans 14 amino acids. The chain's CDR3 is CASSPGQSADTQYF. CDR3 coding DNA: TGTGCCAGTAGTCCGGGACAGAGTGCAGATACGCAGTATTTT.

The rearrangement joins TRBV5-1 to TRBJ2-5, with TRBD1 as a possible D gene (5 bases). Between the trimmed V and J ends, which lost 4 bases and 1 base, there was a span of 11 bases. The germline V gene encodes CDR1 SGHRS and CDR2 YFSETQ. The CDR3 runs to 14 residues. CDR3 loop: CASSLTASQETQYF. For the CDR3, the DNA is TGCGCCAGCAGCCTGACAGCTTCCCAAGAGACCCAGTACTTC.

This clone was recorded a few times. The V call is TRBV7-8, the J call TRBJ2-7, with 8 bases fitting TRBD1. The CDR3 loop spans 15 amino acids. V was clipped by 2 bases and J by 3 bases; unmatched bases: 6. Germline CDR1 is SGHVS and CDR2 is FQNEAQ. CDR3 residues: CASSLRAGTGYEQYF. For the CDR3, the DNA is TGTGCCAGCAGCTTACGCGCCGGGACAGGCTACGAGCAGTACTTC.

The chain couples TRBV5-1 to TRBJ2-7, with D possibly TRBD2 on 6 matching bases. Germline CDR1 reads SGHRS; CDR2 reads YFSETQ. CDR3 size: 13 residues. V shed 1 base and J shed 7 bases, with 12 bases lying between them. The CDR3 here is CASSLSPGEEQYF. Written as DNA, the CDR3 is TGCGCCAGCAGCTTGTCCCCGGGGGAGGAGCAGTACTTC.

This clone was picked up a small number of times. The chain uses TRBV6-5 and TRBJ1-1; D not certain. CDR1 and CDR2 (germline): MNHEY, SVGAGI. V was clipped by 8 bases and J by 2 bases, with 18 bases between them. The CDR3 totals 15 residues. This chain's CDR3 is CASWYLMGLNTEAFF. CDR3 DNA sequence: TGTGCCAGCTGGTACTTAATGGGCCTTAACACTGAAGCTTTCTTT.

The rearrangement uses TRBV6-6 and TRBJ1-3; maybe TRBD1 (6 bases). This CDR3 is built from 15 residues. CDR1 MNHNY and CDR2 SVGAGI come from the germline V gene (reference sequence). V gave up 7 bases and J gave up 1 base, with 14 bases separating them. CDR3 residues: CASMPDRRSGNTIYF. CDR3 bases: TGTGCCAGCATGCCGGACAGACGATCTGGAAACACCATATATTTT.

The CDR3: CASSFGDRGPVTEAFF. In nucleotides, the CDR3 is TGTGCCAGCAGCTTTGGTGACAGGGGGCCGGTCACTGAAGCTTTCTTT. The chain couples TRBV7-9 to TRBJ1-1, with 10 nucleotides matching TRBD1. Trimming took 3 bases from V and 4 from J; bases not matched to a gene: 8. The CDR3 covers 16 residues. From germline, CDR1 is SEHNR and CDR2 FQNEAQ (reference sequence). Supplemented by reference TRBV7-9 and TRBJ1-1, the full variable domain reads DTGVSQNPRHKITKRGQNVTFRCDPISEHNRLYWYRQTLGQGPEFLTYFQNEAQLEKSRLLSDRFSAERPKGSFSTLEIQRTEQGDSAMYLCASSFGDRGPVTEAFFGQGTRLTVV.

This chain links TRBV4-3 with TRBJ2-7; a possible D gene is TRBD2 (5 bases). Germline loops: CDR1 LGHNA, CDR2 YSLEER. Trimming removed 1 base from V and 0 bases from J, with 13 bases in between. The CDR3 spans 16 residues. The CDR3 nucleotides are TGCGCCAGCAGCCAAGGCGCCCGGGGAAGCTCCTACGAGCAGTACTTC. The encoded protein is CASSQGARGSSYEQYF.

The chain recombines TRBV4-3 with TRBJ1-2, with 7 positions matching TRBD1. There are 15 residues in the CDR3. In germline, CDR1 is LGHNA, CDR2 YSLEER. Germline trimming cut 0 bases from V and 8 bases from J; bases unmatched to any gene: 9. CDR3 sequence: CASSQEQGRGRGYTF. Written as DNA, the CDR3 is TGCGCCAGCAGCCAAGAACAGGGCAGGGGGAGAGGCTACACCTTC.

In DNA, the CDR3 is TGTGCCAGCAGTGTTCTAAAGCCCGAGACCCAGTACTTC. Its translation is CASSVLKPETQYF. The rearrangement joins TRBV2 to TRBJ2-5, with D unresolved. The CDR3 spans 13 residues. Germline CDR1 SNHLY, CDR2 FYNNEI. V was trimmed by 4 bases and J by 5 bases, leaving 11 bases between them.

The rearrangement links TRBV4-1 to TRBJ2-5; 9 bases map to TRBD2. V trimming: 0 bases; J trimming: 5 bases; junction bases outside the gene matches: 7. This CDR3 is built from 16 residues. The germline V gene has CDR1 MGHRA and CDR2 YSYEKL. The chain's CDR3 is CASSQEGRGGMETQYF. The CDR3 bases are TGCGCCAGCAGCCAAGAAGGGCGGGGGGGGATGGAGACCCAGTACTTC.

This clone has only one observation. V and J are TRBV5-1 and TRBJ2-4, with D possibly matching TRBD2 (7 bases). V was trimmed by 0 bases and J by 9 bases, leaving 19 bases between them. This CDR3 comprises 16 residues. Germline V gives CDR1 SGHRS, CDR2 YFSETQ. The CDR3 region is CASSLGGGSNLPIQYF. The CDR3 nucleotides are TGCGCCAGCAGCTTGGGGGGGGGCTCCAACCTTCCCATTCAGTACTTC.

The rearrangement joins TRBV7-9 to TRBJ1-3; D unclear. Trimming shortened V by 5 bases and J by 0 bases, and 11 bases separated the two germline ends. The CDR3 is made up of 15 amino acids. Per germline, CDR1 SEHNR and CDR2 FQNEAQ (reference sequence). CDR3: CASSRRSFSGNTIYF. Written as DNA, the CDR3 is TGTGCCAGCAGCCGCCGGTCCTTCTCTGGAAACACCATATATTTT. Drawing the rest from reference TRBV7-9 and TRBJ1-3, the complete variable domain is DTGVSQNPRHKITKRGQNVTFRCDPISEHNRLYWYRQTLGQGPEFLTYFQNEAQLEKSRLLSDRFSAERPKGSFSTLEIQRTEQGDSAMYLCASSRRSFSGNTIYFGEGSWLTVV.

V and J are TRBV19 and TRBJ1-4, with a possible D match to TRBD1 (6 bases). There are 14 residues in the CDR3. V was trimmed by 3 bases and J by 5 bases, leaving 10 bases between them. In germline, CDR1 is LNHDA, CDR2 SQIVND (reference sequence). CDR3 residues: CASSMGGGNEKLFF. The CDR3 nucleotides read TGTGCCAGTAGTATGGGGGGGGGCAATGAAAAACTGTTTTTT.

The chain uses TRBV7-3 and TRBJ1-2; 8 bases map to TRBD1. Looked up from germline, CDR1 is SGHTA and CDR2 is FQGTGA. Losses at the gene ends were 4 bases for V and 5 bases for J; bases not matched to a gene: 12. This CDR3 region has 16 residues. This chain's CDR3 is CASSSGVAGGAYGYTF. The CDR3 region has the DNA TGTGCCAGCAGCTCGGGGGTGGCAGGGGGCGCTTATGGCTACACCTTC.

The V call is TRBV20-1, the J call TRBJ2-7; D might be TRBD1 (6 bases). V shed 5 bases and J shed 2 bases, with 7 bases lying between them. In germline, CDR1 is DFQATT, CDR2 SNEGSKA (reference sequence). This CDR3 region has 11 residues. CDR3 residues: CSAGDTYEQYF. The CDR3 nucleotides read TGCAGTGCTGGGGACACCTACGAGCAGTACTTC.

This rearrangement joins TRBV11-3 to TRBJ2-7; D is unresolved. Germline V gives CDR1 SGHNT, CDR2 YENEEA. There are 15 residues in the CDR3. V was cut by 2 bases and J by 2 bases, with 13 bases left in between. This CDR3 is CASSLQRSRTYEQYF. CDR3 sequence (DNA): TGTGCCAGCAGCTTACAGCGAAGCCGCACCTACGAGCAGTACTTC.

CDR3 region: CASRTGKYTDTQYF. CDR3 nucleotide sequence: TGTGCCAGCAGGACAGGGAAATACACAGATACGCAGTATTTT. V and J are TRBV6-1 and TRBJ2-3; 7 positions match TRBD1. Germline V gene lookup returns CDR1 MNHNS and CDR2 SASEGT. V was pared by 6 bases and J by 2 bases, with 5 bases of the junction left unmatched. The CDR3 contains 14 residues.

The rearrangement uses TRBV28 and TRBJ1-2; no firm D call. The V end was cut by 3 bases, the J end by 2 bases, with 7 bases between. Germline CDR1 is MDHEN and CDR2 is SYDVKM. There are 13 residues in the CDR3. The DNA of the CDR3 is TGTGCCAGCAGTTTCGCGGGAAACTATGGCTACACCTTC. Its translation is CASSFAGNYGYTF.

Turning to this clone: The sample holds other DNA sequences that translate to the same CDR3. The rearrangement uses TRBV28 and TRBJ1-3, with TRBD1 identical over 9 bases. CDR3 size: 17 residues. The ends lost 7 bases at V and 0 bases at J; junction bases unmatched: 10. Germline CDR1 and CDR2: MDHEN and SYDVKM. CDR3 bases: TGTGCCAGCAATTGGGGACAGGGATCCATCTCTGGAAACACCATATATTTT. Amino acid sequence: CASNWGQGSISGNTIYF.

The chain recombines TRBV19 with TRBJ2-7; 10 bases line up with TRBD1. Germline CDR1 and CDR2: LNHDA and SQIVND (reference sequence). CDR3 length: 16 residues. V was clipped by 3 bases and J by 3 bases; unmatched bases: 8. The CDR3: CASSIVPGTGDYEQYF. CDR3 in DNA: TGTGCCAGTAGTATCGTCCCCGGGACAGGGGACTACGAGCAGTACTTC. The whole variable domain, filled in from reference TRBV19 and TRBJ2-7, reads DGGITQSPKYLFRKEGQNVTLSCEQNLNHDAMYWYRQDPGQGLRLIYYSQIVNDFQKGDIAEGYSVSREKKESFPLTVTSAQKNPTAFYLCASSIVPGTGDYEQYFGPGTRLTVT.

The chain employs TRBV19 and TRBJ2-2, with D hard to call. Germline V gene data show CDR1 as LNHDA and CDR2 as SQIVND (reference sequence). Trimming cost V 7 bases and J 7 bases, with 7 bases left between them. The CDR3 length is 11 residues. CDR3 protein: CASTRVGELFF. Written as DNA, the CDR3 is TGTGCCAGTACACGGGTCGGGGAGCTGTTTTTT. Variable domain in full (rest from reference TRBV19 and TRBJ2-2): DGGITQSPKYLFRKEGQNVTLSCEQNLNHDAMYWYRQDPGQGLRLIYYSQIVNDFQKGDIAEGYSVSREKKESFPLTVTSAQKNPTAFYLCASTRVGELFFGEGSRLTVL.

The V gene is TRBV30, the J gene TRBJ2-1, with a possible D match to TRBD1 (6 bases). Per the germline V gene, CDR1 is GTSNPN and CDR2 is SVGIG (reference sequence). Trimming removed 2 bases from V and 0 bases from J, with 14 bases in between. The CDR3 is 16 amino acids. In DNA form, the CDR3 reads TGTGCCTGGAGTCCGATGGGGGCCAGCTCCTACAATGAGCAGTTCTTC. It translates to CAWSPMGASSYNEQFF. The variable domain in full, with the rest retrieved from reference TRBV30 and TRBJ2-1, is SQTIHQWPATLVQPVGSPLSLECTVEGTSNPNLYWYRQAAGRGLQLLFYSVGIGQISSEVPQNLSASRPQDRQFILSSKKLLLSDSGFYLCAWSPMGASSYNEQFFGPGTRLTVL.

The V gene is TRBV7-6, the J gene TRBJ2-5, with TRBD2 matching over 14 bases. V gave up 3 bases and J gave up 2 bases; unmatched junction bases: 2. The CDR3 runs to 16 residues. Germline-derived CDR1 and CDR2 are SGHVS and FNYEAQ. CDR3 nucleotide sequence: TGTGCCAGCAGCTTCGGACTAGCGGGGGGACAAGAGACCCAGTACTTC. Amino acid sequence: CASSFGLAGGQETQYF.

The gene calls are TRBV6-5 and TRBJ2-1; D call uncertain. CDR1 and CDR2 from the germline V gene are MNHEY and SVGAGI. V gave up 0 bases and J gave up 6 bases, with 15 bases separating them. The CDR3 contains 16 residues. The CDR3 region is CASSYSLYLYGNEQFF. The CDR3 bases are TGTGCCAGCAGTTACTCACTCTACTTGTACGGCAATGAGCAGTTCTTC.

The chain carries TRBV7-3 and TRBJ1-2; tentative D call: TRBD1 (5 bases). Trimming took 4 bases from V and 1 from J, leaving 25 bases between them. CDR1 and CDR2 from the germline V gene are SGHTA and FQGTGA. This CDR3 has 19 residues. The DNA for the CDR3 is TGTGCCAGCAGCTCCCCGGGGTCCCGGGGGGACGAGGATAACTATGGCTACACCTTC. Encoded protein: CASSSPGSRGDEDNYGYTF.

This chain links TRBV5-4 with TRBJ1-4, with 9 nucleotides matching TRBD1. The CDR3 covers 15 residues. Germline assignment: CDR1 SGHNT and CDR2 YYREEE (reference sequence). J gave up 8 bases and V 4 bases, and 9 bases lay outside the gene matches. The CDR3 DNA reads as TGTGCCAGCAGCCCCCGACAGGGGGAGGGGGAAAAACTGTTTTTT. It encodes CASSPRQGEGEKLFF.